Below, 21 T cell receptor beta chains from the same sample are listed, as sequenced in a study of blood T cell repertoires in COVID-19. Libraries were prepared by immunoSEQ multiplex PCR; TCRdb keeps only in-frame clonotypes and omits some of them. Of about 180,000 clones listed, around 85% were seen once; the top ten hold 6.2%. The material sequenced was PBMCs or T cells enriched from blood (not recorded which). These receptors were taken from a man in his forties who had recovered from COVID-19.

The V and J genes are TRBV7-9 and TRBJ2-1; TRBD1 matches at 9 bases. The length of the CDR3 is 15 residues. With 1 base clipped from V and 7 bases from J, the junction kept 5 bases outside the gene matches. The germline V gene has CDR1 SEHNR and CDR2 FQNEAQ (reference sequence). The CDR3 bases are TGTGCCAGCAGCTTAGTGGGACAGGGTTATAATGAGCAGTTCTTC. Translating it yields CASSLVGQGYNEQFF.

The chain employs TRBV30 and TRBJ1-4; D remains unclear. With 2 bases removed from V and 8 bases from J, the gap between germline ends came to 15 bases. There are 14 residues in the CDR3. Germline V CDR1 and CDR2: GTSNPN, SVGIG (reference sequence). The chain's CDR3 is CAWSPSAAGEKLFF. CDR3 in DNA: TGTGCCTGGAGTCCGTCCGCGGCGGGGGAAAAACTGTTTTTT.

This clone has a single count. V and J are TRBV15 and TRBJ2-5; 7 bases are shared with TRBD1. V lost 3 bases, J lost 5 bases, and 9 bases stayed unmatched. Germline CDR1 is LNHNV and CDR2 is YYDKDF (reference sequence). The CDR3 contains 15 residues. This chain's CDR3 is CATSRTGSRRETQYF. The CDR3 DNA reads TGTGCCACCAGCAGGACAGGGAGTAGGCGGGAGACCCAGTACTTC.

V and J are TRBV7-6 and TRBJ2-6; D is possibly TRBD2 (5 bases). This CDR3 has 16 amino acids. Looked up from germline, CDR1 is SGHVS and CDR2 is FNYEAQ. Trimming removed 1 base from V and 1 base from J, with 8 bases in between. The CDR3 protein is CASSLVRGSGANVLTF. CDR3 in DNA: TGTGCCAGCAGCTTAGTTAGAGGGTCTGGGGCCAACGTCCTGACTTTC.

The chain has TRBV20-1 and TRBJ1-2, with no clear D. CDR3 length equals 13 residues. From germline, CDR1 is DFQATT and CDR2 SNEGSKA (reference sequence). V shed 3 bases and J shed 3 bases, with 11 bases lying between them. The CDR3 bases are TGCAGTGCTAGTTGGGAGTTCGACTATGGCTACACCTTC. As protein: CSASWEFDYGYTF.

This chain connects TRBV20-1 to TRBJ1-2, with no clear D. V lost 5 bases and J 3 bases, leaving 7 bases between the germline ends. The CDR3 length is 11 residues. Germline CDR1 DFQATT, CDR2 SNEGSKA (reference sequence). The CDR3 DNA follows: TGCAGTGCTCCCCTAGACTATGGCTACACCTTC. Amino acid sequence: CSAPLDYGYTF.

This chain joins TRBV7-2 and TRBJ1-1, with 7 bases fitting TRBD1. The germline V gene has CDR1 SGHTA and CDR2 FQGNSA. The V gene end was trimmed by 5 bases and the J gene end by 0 bases; junction bases not matched to a gene: 9. This CDR3 spans 16 amino acids. The DNA for the CDR3 is TGTGCCAGCAGCGGACGTGGGACAGCCATGAACACTGAAGCTTTCTTT. It specifies CASSGRGTAMNTEAFF.

The chain employs TRBV15 and TRBJ1-4; 8 positions agree with TRBD1. V lost 2 bases and J lost 6; bases outside the gene matches: 5. The CDR3 spans 15 residues. Germline values: CDR1 LNHNV, CDR2 YYDKDF (reference sequence). The CDR3 protein is CATSRTRGHDEKLFF. Written as DNA, the CDR3 is TGTGCCACCAGCAGAACCAGGGGGCATGATGAAAAACTGTTTTTT.

This rearrangement joins TRBV10-1 to TRBJ1-1; D uncertain. The CDR3 is made up of 13 amino acids. The V gene's germline CDR1 is WNHNN and CDR2 SYGVQD (reference sequence). Trimming stripped 4 bases from V and 1 base from J, with 7 bases between. The DNA for the CDR3 is TGCGCCAGCAGTGCTGGCGGGAACACTGAAGCTTTCTTT. Translated, it gives CASSAGGNTEAFF.

The genes are TRBV10-1 and TRBJ2-2; 14 positions match TRBD2. The V gene end was trimmed by 6 bases and the J gene end by 1 base; junction bases not matched to a gene: 7. CDR3 length: 18 amino acids. Germline-derived CDR1 and CDR2 are WNHNN and SYGVQD (reference sequence). CDR3 sequence reads: CASREPTSGGENTGELFF. The CDR3 nucleotides read TGCGCCAGCAGGGAGCCGACTAGCGGGGGGGAGAACACCGGGGAGCTGTTTTTT.

The chain links TRBV5-1 to TRBJ1-4, with D perhaps TRBD1 (6 bases). V lost 3 bases, J lost 4 bases, and 16 bases lay in between. Germline loops: CDR1 SGHRS, CDR2 YFSETQ. The CDR3 spans 16 residues. In DNA, the CDR3 is TGCGCCAGCAGCTCCTACAGGGCCGGTGGTAATGAAAAACTGTTTTTT. Its translation is CASSSYRAGGNEKLFF.

This rearrangement joins TRBV19 to TRBJ2-3; 10 positions match TRBD2. CDR3 size: 16 residues. V trimming: 3 bases; J trimming: 4 bases; junction bases outside the gene matches: 7. The V gene's germline CDR1 is LNHDA and CDR2 SQIVND (reference sequence). The CDR3 DNA is TGTGCCAGTAGTATCCCTAGCGGGAGTGTCCCAGATACGCAGTATTTT. As protein: CASSIPSGSVPDTQYF.

The chain is built from TRBV7-8 and TRBJ1-1, with TRBD1 matching over 7 bases. CDR3 length equals 14 residues. J gave up 0 bases and V 4 bases, and 2 bases lay outside the gene matches. Germline V gene data show CDR1 as SGHVS and CDR2 as FQNEAQ. The CDR3 sequence is CASSSGQLNTEAFF. The CDR3 DNA is TGTGCCAGCAGCTCGGGACAGTTGAACACTGAAGCTTTCTTT.

The V and J genes are TRBV3-1 (or the pseudogene TRBV3-2) and TRBJ1-2; no definite D call. This CDR3 is built from 14 residues. CDR1 is LGHDT, CDR2 YNNKEL, per germline (reference sequence). V lost 0 bases to trimming and J lost 5 bases, with 10 bases between them. DNA for the CDR3: TGTGCCAGCAGCCAAGATCTAGACTCATATGGCTACACCTTC. Its translation is CASSQDLDSYGYTF.

V usage is TRBV4-1 and J usage is TRBJ1-6; no reliable D call. The CDR3 length is 17 residues. The germline CDR1 and CDR2 sequences are MGHRA and YSYEKL. V shed 0 bases and J shed 0 bases, with 9 bases lying between them. In DNA, the CDR3 is TGCGCCAGCAGCCAAGAGAATGAGAGCTCCTATAATTCACCCCTCCACTTT. It encodes CASSQENESSYNSPLHF.

The J gene is TRBJ1-1, the V gene TRBV3-1 (or the pseudogene TRBV3-2); the D is unclear. This CDR3 contains 14 residues. Germline CDR1 reads LGHDT; CDR2 reads YNNKEL (reference sequence). V lost 0 bases, J lost 4 bases, and 9 bases lay in between. CDR3 DNA: TGTGCCAGCAGCCAAGATCAGCGGGGCACTGAAGCTTTCTTT. This translates into CASSQDQRGTEAFF.

The V and J genes are TRBV7-3 and TRBJ2-5; 14 nucleotides align to TRBD2. The length of the CDR3 is 15 residues. The germline gives CDR1 SGHTA, CDR2 FQGTGA. The V gene end was trimmed by 5 bases and the J gene end by 5 bases; junction bases not matched to a gene: 4. CDR3 sequence: CASSVGLAGVETQYF. DNA for the CDR3: TGTGCCAGCAGCGTGGGACTAGCGGGAGTGGAGACCCAGTACTTC.

J is TRBJ1-2 and V is TRBV2, with D possibly being TRBD1 (5 bases). Germline lookup yields CDR1 SNHLY and CDR2 FYNNEI. Deletions cut 7 bases from V and 5 bases from J, with 20 bases between. The CDR3 is made up of 15 amino acids. CDR3 protein: CASTDGGAGKYGYTF. CDR3 DNA sequence: TGTGCCAGCACCGACGGCGGGGCGGGGAAGTATGGCTACACCTTC.

This chain uses TRBV19 with TRBJ2-1; possible D gene TRBD2, 5 bases. Per germline, CDR1 LNHDA and CDR2 SQIVND (reference sequence). V was trimmed by 5 bases and J by 0 bases, leaving 14 bases between them. The CDR3 is made up of 16 amino acids. The CDR3 here is CASSATGKSSYNEQFF. Here the CDR3 DNA reads TGTGCCAGTAGTGCCACGGGGAAGAGCTCCTACAATGAGCAGTTCTTC.

The chain recombines TRBV25-1 with TRBJ1-1; D may be TRBD1 (5 bases). This CDR3 contains 17 residues. Deletions cut 2 bases from V and 1 base from J, with 17 bases between. Germline assignment: CDR1 MGHDK and CDR2 SYGVNS. CDR3 nucleotides: TGTGCCAGCAGTGAAGTGGCAGGGAATGGTTGGAACACTGAAGCTTTCTTT. Residues: CASSEVAGNGWNTEAFF. The full variable domain, its missing parts supplied by reference TRBV25-1 and TRBJ1-1, is EADIYQTPRYLVIGTGKKITLECSQTMGHDKMYWYQQDPGMELHLIHYSYGVNSTEKGDLSSESTVSRIRTEHFPLTLESARPSHTSQYLCASSEVAGNGWNTEAFFGQGTRLTVV.

This sequence joins TRBV27 and TRBJ1-2; 7 bases agree with TRBD1. This CDR3 has 15 amino acids. V dropped 8 bases and J dropped 4; count of bases not matched to a gene: 13. Germline loops: CDR1 MNHEY, CDR2 SMNVEV (reference sequence). CDR3 loop: CASGETGSGRYGYTF. The CDR3 DNA reads TGTGCCAGCGGGGAGACAGGGTCAGGGCGCTATGGCTACACCTTC.